One sample yielded the 20 T cell receptor beta chains listed below, sequenced in a study of beta chain features in type 1 diabetes. These TCRs' antigens remain unknown. General study points: Type 1 diabetes patients showed a moderate but significant shortening of TCRB CDR3s in all four CD4+ subsets.

Sequenced material consisted of expressed TCRB transcripts (all of the isolated RNA was reverse transcribed). TCRdb's copy holds only in-frame clones and misses some; the assay was immunoSEQ multiplex PCR. The table includes 120,000 to 150,000 clones, 10% to 15% detected once. Sample: central memory CD4+ T cells from blood. These receptors were taken from a man aged 18 to 29 with type 1 diabetes.

The V call is TRBV7-9, the J call TRBJ1-2, with unresolved D. The CDR3 is made up of 14 amino acids. Germline CDR1 and CDR2: SEHNR and FQNEAQ (reference sequence). With 1 base removed from V and 3 bases from J, the gap between germline ends came to 9 bases. CDR3 sequence reads: CASSLDLADYGYTF. The DNA for the CDR3 is TGTGCCAGCAGCTTAGACCTGGCAGACTATGGCTACACCTTC.

This clone was seen a few times. The chain couples TRBV18 to TRBJ2-1; perhaps TRBD1 as D (5 bases). Germline V gives CDR1 KGHSH, CDR2 LQKENI. The V end was cut by 2 bases, the J end by 15 bases, with 20 bases between. This CDR3 region has 14 residues. As DNA, the CDR3 is TGTGCCAGCTCACCATCGCGATCCGGCCAGGGCCCGTTCTTC. Translating gives CASSPSRSGQGPFF.

V gene TRBV14 combines with J gene TRBJ1-1; 7 bases agree with TRBD1. J gave up 4 bases and V 4 bases, and 21 bases lay outside the gene matches. Germline V CDR1 and CDR2: SGHDN, FVKESK. The CDR3 spans 19 residues. CDR3 sequence (DNA): TGTGCCAGCAGCCCCAGAAGAGGGGACAGCCTAAGGGGGGGCACTGAAGCTTTCTTT. Encoded protein: CASSPRRGDSLRGGTEAFF.

This clone was seen only a few times. The chain recombines TRBV5-6 with TRBJ1-3; a possible D gene is TRBD1 (6 bases). Looked up from germline, CDR1 is SGHDT and CDR2 is YYEEEE. The CDR3 covers 15 residues. V gave up 3 bases and J gave up 0 bases, with 10 bases separating them. CDR3 DNA: TGTGCCAGCAGCTCAAAGACAGGCTCTGGAAACACCATATATTTT. Translating gives CASSSKTGSGNTIYF.

This clone occurred a few times. CDR3 sequence reads: CASSSKGDTNQPQHF. CDR3 nucleotide sequence: TGTGCCAGCAGCTCCAAGGGGGACACCAATCAGCCCCAGCATTTT. The J gene is TRBJ1-5, the V gene TRBV7-8; D may be TRBD1 (6 bases). Germline loops: CDR1 SGHVS, CDR2 FQNEAQ. V was shortened by 4 bases and J by 3 bases, with 13 bases between the two germline ends. This CDR3 contains 15 residues.

The CDR3 DNA reads as TGTGCCAGCAGCTTAACGAATGAGCGCAGGAATGAGCAGTTCTTC. This translates into CASSLTNERRNEQFF. The chain has TRBV7-3 and TRBJ2-1, with no clear D. V was trimmed by 0 bases and J by 7 bases, leaving 13 bases between them. The CDR3 loop spans 15 amino acids. Germline V lookup: CDR1 SGHTA, CDR2 FQGTGA.

This rearrangement joins TRBV28 to TRBJ1-2; perhaps TRBD1 as D (6 bases). V was cut by 6 bases and J by 8 bases, with 19 bases left in between. Germline V gives CDR1 MDHEN, CDR2 SYDVKM. The length of the CDR3 is 14 residues. The CDR3 protein is CASRSRDTWRGYTF. CDR3 coding DNA: TGTGCCAGCAGGTCCCGGGACACCTGGCGGGGCTACACCTTC.

The rearrangement joins TRBV19 to TRBJ1-3; the D gene is possibly TRBD1 (5 bases). V gave up 6 bases and J gave up 1 base, with 16 bases separating them. The CDR3 extends over 16 amino acids. Germline loops: CDR1 LNHDA, CDR2 SQIVND (reference sequence). CDR3 in amino acids: CASRHPASGSGNTIYF. The CDR3 DNA follows: TGTGCCAGTAGACATCCCGCCTCAGGGTCTGGAAACACCATATATTTT.

The rearrangement joins TRBV25-1 to TRBJ1-2, with TRBD1 identical over 7 bases. CDR1 MGHDK and CDR2 SYGVNS come from the germline V gene. J was trimmed by 5 bases and V by 3 bases; bases with no gene match: 9. The CDR3 consists of 15 residues. This chain's CDR3 is CASSEGNRGIYGYTF. The CDR3, as DNA: TGTGCCAGCAGTGAGGGGAACAGGGGTATTTATGGCTACACCTTC.

This clone was picked up many times. The gene calls are TRBV5-1 and TRBJ1-1; tentatively, D is TRBD1 (6 bases). Germline assignment: CDR1 SGHRS and CDR2 YFSETQ. The CDR3 length is 11 residues. The ends were cut back, 6 bases at V and 5 bases at J, with 8 bases in the middle. The CDR3 region is CASKGQTEAFF. The CDR3 DNA sequence: TGCGCCAGCAAAGGACAGACTGAAGCTTTCTTT.

This clone was detected only a few times. V is TRBV15 and J is TRBJ2-1, with 8 bases fitting TRBD1. Germline CDR1 LNHNV, CDR2 YYDKDF (reference sequence). Trimming cost V 0 bases and J 6 bases; bases outside gene matches: 13. This CDR3 has 18 amino acids. CDR3 sequence reads: CATSRDPLGTGSANEQFF. The CDR3 region has the DNA TGTGCCACCAGCAGAGATCCTCTGGGGACAGGTTCAGCCAATGAGCAGTTCTTC.

This clone was seen a handful of times. J is TRBJ2-1 and V is TRBV7-2, with D perhaps TRBD1 (6 bases). V lost 1 base to trimming and J lost 4 bases, with 11 bases between them. Looked up from germline, CDR1 is SGHTA and CDR2 is FQGNSA. The CDR3 extends over 15 amino acids. The CDR3 DNA follows: TGTGCCAGCAGCTTAGGTTGGACAGTGTACAATGAGCAGTTCTTC. Amino acids: CASSLGWTVYNEQFF. The full variable domain, completed using reference TRBV7-2 and TRBJ2-1, is GAGVSQSPSNKVTEKGKDVELRCDPISGHTALYWYRQSLGQGLEFLIYFQGNSAPDKSGLPSDRFSAERTGGSVSTLTIQRTQQEDSAVYLCASSLGWTVYNEQFFGPGTRLTVL.

The rearrangement links TRBV6-1 to TRBJ1-1; D unclear. Trimming pared 2 bases from V and 1 base from J, leaving 5 bases between. Germline V gene data show CDR1 as MNHNS and CDR2 as SASEGT. The CDR3 spans 13 residues. CDR3 region: CASSEWRNTEAFF. The CDR3 region has the DNA TGTGCCAGCAGTGAATGGAGGAACACTGAAGCTTTCTTT.

A few counts support this clone. This chain uses TRBV27 with TRBJ1-1; TRBD1 matches at 7 bases. The V segment lost 2 bases and the J segment 5 bases; nucleotides outside the gene matches: 11. This CDR3 region has 16 residues. CDR1 and CDR2 from the germline V gene are MNHEY and SMNVEV (reference sequence). CDR3 residues: CASSLKGGSRSTEAFF. The CDR3 DNA sequence: TGTGCCAGCAGTTTAAAAGGGGGCAGCCGTAGTACTGAAGCTTTCTTT.

The chain's CDR3 is CASSQDGTGGSYNEQFF. The CDR3 region has the DNA TGTGCCAGCAGCCAAGACGGGACAGGGGGATCATACAATGAGCAGTTCTTC. This chain links TRBV4-2 with TRBJ2-1, with TRBD1 matching 11 bases. Germline CDR1 is LGHNA and CDR2 is YNFKEQ. The CDR3 contains 17 residues. Trimming took 0 bases from V and 4 from J; bases not matched to a gene: 5.

The chain has TRBV7-3 and TRBJ2-3; D ambiguous. Germline V lookup: CDR1 SGHTA, CDR2 FQGTGA. The germline V and J ends were trimmed by 4 bases and 5 bases, with 7 bases remaining between them. CDR3 size: 12 residues. In DNA, the CDR3 is TGTGCCAGCAGCTCCCCGGGAGATACGCAGTATTTT. Encoded protein: CASSSPGDTQYF.

The rearrangement joins TRBV7-2 to TRBJ2-5; TRBD2 matches 8 bases. Trimming took 1 base from V and 5 from J; bases not matched to a gene: 6. The length of the CDR3 is 15 residues. Looked up from germline, CDR1 is SGHTA and CDR2 is FQGNSA. The CDR3 sequence is CASSLVGASGETQYF. For the CDR3, the DNA is TGTGCCAGCAGCTTAGTAGGGGCTAGCGGGGAGACCCAGTACTTC.

This clone turned up a few times. This chain joins TRBV7-9 and TRBJ2-5; D is ambiguous. Trimming left V 6 bases short and J 3 bases short, with 14 bases between. The CDR3 runs to 14 residues. CDR1 and CDR2 (germline): SEHNR, FQNEAQ (reference sequence). CDR3 loop: CASSNGRREETQYF. For the CDR3, the DNA is TGTGCCAGCAGTAACGGACGGAGAGAAGAGACCCAGTACTTC.

This clone was found many times. This CDR3 is also generated by other DNA sequences in the sample. DNA for the CDR3: TGTGCCAGCAGCCAAGATTCTGGGGGGAGCTCCTACAATGAGCAGTTCTTC. This encodes CASSQDSGGSSYNEQFF. The chain combines TRBV4-2 with TRBJ2-1, with a weak D call TRBD2 (6 bases). CDR1 LGHNA and CDR2 YNFKEQ come from the germline V gene. The CDR3 runs to 17 residues. V was trimmed by 0 bases and J by 0 bases, leaving 12 bases between them.

The genes are TRBV27 and TRBJ1-2; D gene uncertain. V gave up 3 bases and J gave up 7 bases, with 18 bases separating them. Germline V gives CDR1 MNHEY, CDR2 SMNVEV (reference sequence). The CDR3 totals 15 residues. For the CDR3, the DNA is TGTGCCAGCAGTTTCGGGCAGCCCCCTGGGGTTGGCTACACCTTC. This translates into CASSFGQPPGVGYTF.